One T cell receptor (beta chain) is described in this entry. The sample belongs to a study of T cells in localized non-small cell lung cancer. The protocol was immunoSEQ multiplex PCR, while the TCRdb copy is restricted to in-frame clones and leaves out a portion. This sample carries around 34,000 clones, 93% of them seen once, and the ten largest clones take 7% to 9.5%. This CDR3 region has 13 residues. Deletions cut 0 bases from V and 11 bases from J, with 11 bases between. The germline V gene encodes CDR1 SNHLY and CDR2 FYNNEI. The receptor was isolated from a female donor older than 55 with stage I lung adenocarcinoma. The chain carries TRBV2 and TRBJ1-5; D ambiguous. This specimen consisted of peripheral blood, obtained before any cancer treatment. Here the CDR3 DNA reads TGTGCCAGCAGTGAAGCGTCAGTGGCGGCCCAGCATTTT. Its protein is CASSEASVAAQHF.